Presented here are 25 T cell receptor beta chains from one specimen sequenced in a study of radiation and T cells in renal cell carcinoma. The data were produced by immunoSEQ multiplex PCR, yet TCRdb's version contains in-frame clones alone and is incomplete. The data contain roughly 61,000 clones, about 80% of them seen just once; the ten biggest clones take up 6.5% to 7.5%. Time point denoted: blood 4 weeks post-SBRT, at nephrectomy. Treatment meaning: 15 Gy SBRT to primary tumor, nephrectomy 4 weeks later. Sequenced here: blood, sampled from a patient whose treatment included radiotherapy and nephrectomy. The origin of the receptors is a man between 60 and 70 years old with renal cell carcinoma.

The chain combines TRBV4-1 with TRBJ1-4, with D possibly being TRBD1 (6 bases). Germline-derived CDR1 and CDR2 are MGHRA and YSYEKL. The germline V and J ends were trimmed by 5 bases and 8 bases, with 21 bases remaining between them. CDR3 size: 16 residues. In DNA, the CDR3 is TGCGCCAGCAGCTCAGAGTGGGGACATGTATTCGAAAAACTGTTTTTT. This sequence encodes CASSSEWGHVFEKLFF.

The CDR3 sequence is CASTLTGEVGGYTF. The CDR3 DNA sequence: TGTGCCAGTACCCTGACAGGGGAAGTCGGTGGCTACACCTTC. The chain carries TRBV19 and TRBJ1-2; 8 bases map to TRBD1. CDR3 size: 14 residues. V gave up 7 bases and J gave up 7 bases; unmatched junction bases: 11. The germline V gene encodes CDR1 LNHDA and CDR2 SQIVND (reference sequence).

The gene calls are TRBV29-1 and TRBJ1-4; 7 bases map to TRBD1. From germline, CDR1 is SQVTM and CDR2 ANQGSEA. The CDR3 contains 14 residues. V lost 6 bases and J lost 0; bases outside the gene matches: 4. CDR3 sequence: CSVKDRATNEKLFF. The CDR3 DNA is TGCAGCGTGAAAGACAGGGCAACTAATGAAAAACTGTTTTTT.

The genes are TRBV18 and TRBJ2-7; TRBD1 matches 7 bases. Germline V gene data show CDR1 as KGHSH and CDR2 as LQKENI. V gave up 6 bases and J gave up 2 bases; unmatched junction bases: 4. This CDR3 spans 13 amino acids. CDR3 in amino acids: CASSVTGTYEQYV. DNA of the CDR3: TGTGCCAGCTCCGTGACAGGGACCTACGAGCAGTACGTC.

The chain has TRBV30 and TRBJ2-3, with a tentative D call TRBD2 (6 bases). Trimming cost V 2 bases and J 7 bases, with 19 bases left between them. The germline gives CDR1 GTSNPN, CDR2 SVGIG (reference sequence). The CDR3 totals 15 residues. The CDR3 DNA is TGTGCCTGGAGTCTACGGGGGACCCTGGGGAATACGCAGTATTTT. It translates to CAWSLRGTLGNTQYF.

This sequence joins TRBV7-2 and TRBJ2-5; D possibly uses TRBD1 or TRBD2 (5 bases each). Germline CDR1 and CDR2: SGHTA and FQGNSA. The length of the CDR3 is 14 residues. V lost 5 bases and J lost 5, with 15 bases in between. This chain's CDR3 is CASSHGTKRETQYF. The CDR3 DNA sequence: TGTGCCAGCAGCCATGGGACCAAGCGGGAGACCCAGTACTTC.

V usage is TRBV2 and J usage is TRBJ2-7; TRBD2 aligns across 7 bases. Trimming removed 4 bases from V and 5 bases from J; junction bases left unmatched: 8. Germline lookup yields CDR1 SNHLY and CDR2 FYNNEI. The CDR3 is made up of 14 amino acids. DNA of the CDR3: TGTGCCAGCAGTGTGCGGGGGATCCCGGACGAGCAGTACGTC. This gives the protein CASSVRGIPDEQYV.

The chain joins TRBV29-1 to TRBJ1-4; 7 nucleotides align to TRBD1. Germline values: CDR1 SQVTM, CDR2 ANQGSEA. This CDR3 is built from 14 residues. With V trimmed by 6 bases and J by 2 bases, 6 bases remained unmatched. The CDR3 reads CSVGKGGTNEKLFF. CDR3 bases: TGCAGCGTCGGAAAAGGGGGCACTAATGAAAAACTGTTTTTT. The entire variable domain, with the rest obtained from reference TRBV29-1 and TRBJ1-4, is as follows: SAVISQKPSRDICQRGTSLTIQCQVDSQVTMMFWYRQQPGQSLTLIATANQGSEATYESGFVIDKFPISRPNLTFSTLTVSNMSPEDSSIYLCSVGKGGTNEKLFFGSGTQLSVL.

The CDR3 coding sequence is TGTGCCAGCAGCCCAGGACTAGAGATTAGCACAGATACGCAGTATTTT. Its translation is CASSPGLEISTDTQYF. The rearrangement uses TRBV7-7 and TRBJ2-3; 7 bases map to TRBD2. CDR1 is SSHAT, CDR2 FNYEAQ, per germline (reference sequence). Trimming at V came to 5 bases and at J to 0 bases, leaving 8 bases not matched to a gene. The CDR3 runs to 16 residues.

The V gene is TRBV27, the J gene TRBJ2-3, with 8 bases that match TRBD1. CDR1 is MNHEY, CDR2 SMNVEV, per germline (reference sequence). After removal of 5 bases from V and 4 bases from J, the junction contained 5 bases not matched to a gene. This CDR3 has 14 residues. The CDR3 coding sequence is TGTGCCAGCAGTAAACAGACAGGGGCAGATACGCAGTATTTT. Translating gives CASSKQTGADTQYF.

This rearrangement joins TRBV10-3 to TRBJ1-5; 8 bases are shared with TRBD1. The V and J ends lost 6 bases and 2 bases, in that order; junction bases with no gene match: 6. The CDR3 totals 15 residues. In germline, CDR1 is ENHRY, CDR2 SYGVKD. The CDR3 reads CAISPQGAGNQPQHF. In nucleotides, the CDR3 is TGTGCCATCAGCCCGCAGGGGGCAGGCAATCAGCCCCAGCATTTT.

The V call is TRBV13, the J call TRBJ1-2; D is ambiguous. The CDR3 is made up of 12 amino acids. Germline-derived CDR1 and CDR2 are PRHDT and FYEKMQ (reference sequence). Deletions cut 1 base from V and 6 bases from J, with 6 bases between. The CDR3, as DNA: TGTGCCAGCAGCTTAGTGGGCAATGGCTACACCTTC. Translation gives CASSLVGNGYTF.

This clone has a handful of counts. V is TRBV5-5 and J is TRBJ1-5, with no clear D. This CDR3 has 15 residues. V was trimmed by 2 bases and J by 0 bases, leaving 9 bases between them. Germline CDR1 is SGHKS and CDR2 is YYEKEE (reference sequence). The CDR3 DNA reads TGTGCCAGCAGCTTTACCGGGTCTAGCAATCAGCCCCAGCATTTT. Its translation is CASSFTGSSNQPQHF.

This rearrangement joins TRBV7-7 to TRBJ2-1, with D possibly being TRBD2 (5 bases). V lost 5 bases, J lost 0 bases, and 8 bases lay in between. Germline V lookup: CDR1 SSHAT, CDR2 FNYEAQ (reference sequence). The CDR3 is 14 amino acids. The CDR3 loop is CASSPAGSYNEQFF. The CDR3 bases are TGTGCCAGCAGCCCCGCGGGCTCCTACAATGAGCAGTTCTTC.

V usage is TRBV7-6 and J usage is TRBJ2-5; TRBD2 aligns across 12 bases. Germline loops: CDR1 SGHVS, CDR2 FNYEAQ. The CDR3 has 15 amino acids. V lost 7 bases to trimming and J lost 1 base; unmatched junction nucleotides: 4. CDR3 protein: CASTLAGGSQETQYF. Here the CDR3 DNA reads TGTGCCAGCACCCTAGCGGGGGGGAGCCAAGAGACCCAGTACTTC.

The rearrangement joins TRBV5-1 to TRBJ2-7; TRBD2 matches 10 bases. Losses at the gene ends were 0 bases for V and 3 bases for J; bases not matched to a gene: 3. Germline V CDR1 and CDR2: SGHRS, YFSETQ. This CDR3 is built from 15 residues. CDR3 in amino acids: CASSLGASGSYEQYV. The CDR3 nucleotides read TGCGCCAGCAGCTTGGGGGCTAGCGGGAGCTACGAGCAGTACGTC.

This clone has just a few counts. The chain couples TRBV21-1 to TRBJ2-7; whether TRBD1, the table's D call, matches the DNA was not checked. TRBV21-1 has pseudogene status. This CDR3 has 16 amino acids. The DNA of the CDR3 is TGTGCCAGCAGCCGACAGGGGGCTCAGTTATACTACGAGCAGTACGTC. Translated, it gives CASSRQGAQLYYEQYV.

This chain uses TRBV6-5 with TRBJ1-2; D is uncertain. CDR1 MNHEY and CDR2 SVGAGI come from the germline V gene. CDR3 length equals 12 residues. The germline V and J ends were trimmed by 10 bases and 5 bases, with 14 bases remaining between them. DNA for the CDR3: TGTGCCACCACGGACGTAGGGTATGGCTACACCTTC. Translation: CATTDVGYGYTF.

The chain has TRBV6-5 and TRBJ1-5, with TRBD1 matching 9 bases. This CDR3 is 15 amino acids long. Germline CDR1 and CDR2: MNHEY and SVGAGI. V lost 5 bases and J lost 0; bases outside the gene matches: 2. CDR3 DNA sequence: TGTGCCAGCAGTCGGGACAGGGATAGCAATCAGCCCCAGCATTTT. Translating gives CASSRDRDSNQPQHF.

The rearrangement uses TRBV19 and TRBJ1-5; a weak D match, TRBD1 (6 bases). V lost 7 bases, J lost 0 bases, and 19 bases lay in between. The germline V gene has CDR1 LNHDA and CDR2 SQIVND (reference sequence). The length of the CDR3 is 17 residues. The DNA of the CDR3 is TGTGCCAGTACCCGGGGGCCGAACTACCTTAGCAATCAGCCCCAGCATTTT. Its protein is CASTRGPNYLSNQPQHF.

The chain joins TRBV9 to TRBJ2-1, with 8 bases lining up with TRBD1. Per germline, CDR1 SGDLS and CDR2 YYNGEE. J lost 6 bases, V lost 4 bases, and 6 bases had no gene match. The CDR3 is 14 amino acids. CDR3 nucleotide sequence: TGTGCCAGCAGCCCTAGGACAGGGCCCAATGAGCAGTTCTTC. Encoded protein: CASSPRTGPNEQFF. The full variable domain, rest sourced from reference TRBV9 and TRBJ2-1, is DSGVTQTPKHLITATGQRVTLRCSPRSGDLSVYWYQQSLDQGLQFLIQYYNGEERAKGNILERFSAQQFPDLHSELNLSSLELGDSALYFCASSPRTGPNEQFFGPGTRLTVL.

The CDR3 nucleotides are TGTGCCTGGAGTGCCTCAGGAGAGGGCGGGGAGCTGTTTTTT. Translation: CAWSASGEGGELFF. This chain connects TRBV30 to TRBJ2-2; perhaps TRBD2 as D (5 bases). Germline CDR1 is GTSNPN and CDR2 is SVGIG (reference sequence). Trimming took off 1 base at V and 7 bases at J, with 13 bases between the two ends. The CDR3 consists of 14 residues.

The rearrangement links TRBV7-2 to TRBJ1-4; D is perhaps TRBD1 (5 bases). The germline gives CDR1 SGHTA, CDR2 FQGNSA. Trimming stripped 1 base from V and 1 base from J, with 7 bases between. The CDR3 is 15 amino acids. In DNA, the CDR3 is TGTGCCAGCAGCTTAGGTGGGGGAACTAATGAAAAACTGTTTTTT. Translated, it gives CASSLGGGTNEKLFF.

The gene calls are TRBV19 and TRBJ2-1; 7 bases match TRBD2. CDR1 is LNHDA and CDR2 is SQIVND in the germline V gene (reference sequence). Trimming at V came to 6 bases and at J to 4 bases, leaving 3 bases not matched to a gene. CDR3 length: 13 residues. In DNA, the CDR3 is TGTGCCAGTAGGCCGGGACTATACAATGAGCAGTTCTTC. Protein: CASRPGLYNEQFF.

The chain employs TRBV19 and TRBJ1-2; D is possibly TRBD1 (5 bases). Trimming removed 6 bases from V and 8 bases from J, with 13 bases in between. This CDR3 is built from 12 residues. CDR1 LNHDA and CDR2 SQIVND come from the germline V gene (reference sequence). CDR3 sequence: CASSAGGVGYTF. In DNA form, the CDR3 reads TGTGCCAGTAGCGCAGGAGGGGTCGGCTACACCTTC.